This entry lists 14 T cell receptor beta chains sequenced from one sample in a study of metastatic and nonmetastatic thyroid tumors (dated by TCRdb to about 2020). The library was generated by PCR. Sequencer: Illumina HiSeq 4000. In-frame beta chains were kept once TCRdb had trimmed the public reads at Q25 with fastp and called clones with MiXCR. A total of fewer than 25,000 clones appear in this sample, roughly a third of them only once. The ten largest make up roughly 15% of the sample. No treatment had been received by any patient before thyroid surgery. Sequencing input: blood. The receptors were sampled from a female donor with papillary thyroid cancer or a benign thyroid nodule (not recorded which). Some clones in this sample may be carry-over from other donors' samples.

V and J are TRBV20-1 and TRBJ2-1; 14 bases are shared with TRBD2. Germline trimming cut 3 bases from V and 1 base from J; bases unmatched to any gene: 2. The CDR3 loop spans 16 amino acids. Germline CDR1 DFQATT, CDR2 SNEGSKA (reference sequence). The CDR3 DNA sequence: TGCAGTGCTAGGGGACTAGCGGGAGAGTCCTACAATGAGCAGTTCTTC. It encodes CSARGLAGESYNEQFF.

V is TRBV18 and J is TRBJ1-6; 8 positions match TRBD1. The CDR3 length is 14 residues. V lost 4 bases, J lost 7 bases, and 3 bases stayed unmatched. Per germline, CDR1 KGHSH and CDR2 LQKENI. The CDR3, as DNA: TGTGCCAGCTCACAGGACAGGGTGAATTCACCCCTCCACTTT. This encodes CASSQDRVNSPLHF.

This clone was observed many times. This sequence joins TRBV11-3 and TRBJ2-2, with a weak D call TRBD1 (5 bases). This CDR3 has 14 residues. Trimming pared 3 bases from V and 4 bases from J, leaving 9 bases between. The germline V gene encodes CDR1 SGHNT and CDR2 YENEEA. The CDR3 sequence: CASSFARGTGELFF. The DNA for the CDR3 is TGTGCCAGCAGCTTCGCTAGGGGCACCGGGGAGCTGTTTTTT. Together with reference TRBV11-3 and TRBJ2-2, the CDR3 gives the full variable domain: EAGVVQSPRYKIIEKKQPVAFWCNPISGHNTLYWYLQNLGQGPELLIRYENEEAVDDSQLPKDRFSAERLKGVDSTLKIQPAELGDSAVYLCASSFARGTGELFFGEGSRLTVL.

This clone was observed at least ten times. The rearrangement joins TRBV5-4 to TRBJ2-3; 10 bases match TRBD1. The CDR3 length is 16 residues. V lost 2 bases to trimming and J lost 3 bases; unmatched junction nucleotides: 6. Germline CDR1 SGHNT, CDR2 YYREEE (reference sequence). The CDR3 region has the DNA TGTGCCAGCAGCTTAGAGACAGGGGGCAGGACAGATACGCAGTATTTT. It specifies CASSLETGGRTDTQYF.

By share, this clone ranks as medium-sized. Here the CDR3 DNA reads TGCGCCAGCAGCCCGGGACCAGGAGGCAATCAGCCCCAGCATTTT. This translates into CASSPGPGGNQPQHF. This chain connects TRBV4-1 to TRBJ1-5, with a possible D match to TRBD1 (5 bases). Between the trimmed V and J ends, which lost 4 bases and 2 bases, there was a span of 12 bases. CDR3 size: 15 residues. Germline CDR1 reads MGHRA; CDR2 reads YSYEKL.

This clone has a count of ten or more. CDR3 coding DNA: TGCAGCGTTGTCCTAGCGGTTCACACAGATACGCAGTATTTT. Its translation is CSVVLAVHTDTQYF. The rearrangement links TRBV29-1 to TRBJ2-3, with TRBD2 matching 7 bases. Germline-derived CDR1 and CDR2 are SQVTM and ANQGSEA. The CDR3 is made up of 14 amino acids. The J segment lost 2 bases and the V segment lost 4 bases, leaving 6 bases of the junction unmatched.

This clone was detected ten times or more. The rearrangement uses TRBV6-1 and TRBJ2-3; 7 nucleotides align to TRBD1. Germline V CDR1 and CDR2: MNHNS, SASEGT. The CDR3 loop spans 15 amino acids. The V and J ends lost 2 bases and 3 bases, in that order; junction bases with no gene match: 5. This CDR3 reads CASSELGGTTDTQYF. The DNA for the CDR3 is TGTGCCAGCAGTGAATTAGGGGGCACGACAGATACGCAGTATTTT.

This clone is labeled as medium-sized. CDR3 region: CASTNSGVSRSPLHF. CDR3 nucleotide sequence: TGTGCCAGCACCAACTCGGGGGTGTCTCGATCACCCCTCCACTTT. V gene TRBV6-1 combines with J gene TRBJ1-6, with D perhaps matching TRBD1 (5 bases). V was shortened by 7 bases and J by 10 bases, with 20 bases between the two germline ends. CDR3 length equals 15 residues. From germline, CDR1 is MNHNS and CDR2 SASEGT.

The chain uses TRBV30 and TRBJ2-6; D is unresolved. V shed 4 bases and J shed 2 bases, with 0 bases lying between them. This CDR3 has 11 amino acids. The germline CDR1 and CDR2 sequences are GTSNPN and SVGIG (reference sequence). The CDR3 region is CAWTGANVLTF. The CDR3 region has the DNA TGTGCCTGGACTGGGGCCAACGTCCTGACTTTC.

As concerns this clone: Sequence at one end of the junction differs from germline and may be a read error. The CDR3, as DNA: TGTGCCAGCAGCACCGGGACTATCTCCTTCGAGCAGTACTTC. Its protein product is CASSTGTISFEQYF. J is TRBJ2-7 and V is TRBV7-2, with TRBD2 matching over 7 bases. The CDR3 extends over 14 amino acids. Germline V gene sequence: CDR1 SGHTA, CDR2 FQGNSA.

This chain uses TRBV11-2 with TRBJ1-1; a possible D gene is TRBD1 (5 bases). The ends were cut back, 5 bases at V and 4 bases at J, with 17 bases in the middle. Germline CDR1 reads SGHAT; CDR2 reads FQNNGV. The CDR3 is 15 residues long. CDR3 DNA sequence: TGTGCCAGCAGCCCTTATGCAGGGCGGGGCACTGAAGCTTTCTTT. Translation gives CASSPYAGRGTEAFF. The complete variable domain, with remaining parts taken from reference TRBV11-2 and TRBJ1-1, reads EAGVAQSPRYKIIEKRQSVAFWCNPISGHATLYWYQQILGQGPKLLIQFQNNGVVDDSQLPKDRFSAERLKGVDSTLKIQPAKLEDSAVYLCASSPYAGRGTEAFFGQGTRLTVV.

By proportion, this clone is medium-sized. The chain recombines TRBV18 with TRBJ1-1; the match to TRBD1 covers 7 bases. CDR1 KGHSH and CDR2 LQKENI come from the germline V gene. The trim removed 3 bases at V and 7 bases at J, leaving 2 bases unmatched. The CDR3 sequence is 12 residues long. The CDR3 DNA is TGTGCCAGCTCACCGCGACAGGGTGAAGCTTTCTTT. It yields the protein CASSPRQGEAFF.

This clone was detected ten times or more. The gene calls are TRBV2 and TRBJ2-1; 9 nucleotides match TRBD2. The junction had 11 bases not matched to a gene; V was cut back by 3 bases and J by 8 bases. The CDR3 totals 16 residues. CDR1 is SNHLY and CDR2 is FYNNEI in the germline V gene. The CDR3 DNA follows: TGTGCCAGCAGTGACTCACTAGCGGGCCGTACATATGAGCAGTTCTTC. Translation: CASSDSLAGRTYEQFF.

This clone was picked up many times. This chain joins TRBV7-3 and TRBJ2-5, with D unclear. This CDR3 has 14 residues. Between the trimmed V and J ends, which lost 6 bases and 5 bases, there was a span of 16 bases. The germline CDR1 and CDR2 sequences are SGHTA and FQGTGA. CDR3 nucleotides: TGTGCCAGCAGAAAATCGTTCGCGGCGGAGACCCAGTACTTC. Its translation: CASRKSFAAETQYF. The variable domain in full, with the rest retrieved from reference TRBV7-3 and TRBJ2-5, is GAGVSQTPSNKVTEKGKYVELRCDPISGHTALYWYRQSLGQGPEFLIYFQGTGAADDSGLPNDRFFAVRPEGSVSTLKIQRTERGDSAVYLCASRKSFAAETQYFGPGTRLLVL.